This T cell receptor beta chain was recorded in a study of blood T cell repertoires in COVID-19. The CDR3 loop spans 14 amino acids. V was pared by 0 bases and J by 1 base, with 6 bases between. Germline V gene lookup returns CDR1 MNHEY and CDR2 SMNVEV (reference sequence). Sequencing used immunoSEQ multiplex PCR; TCRdb keeps in-frame clones, though not all of them. The sample includes approximately 280,000 clones, around 89% of them seen just once. The V gene is TRBV27, the J gene TRBJ1-2, with unresolved D. The source material was peripheral blood. The source of this sequence is a man aged 35 to 55 with acute or convalescent COVID-19. CDR3 sequence reads: CASSLSGNNYGYTF. CDR3 coding DNA: TGTGCCAGCAGTTTATCTGGCAATAACTATGGCTACACCTTC.